The 27 T cell receptor beta chains given below trace back to one sample, sequenced in a study of cytomegalovirus exposure and HLA in healthy donors. The PCR had 60 Vbeta and 13 Jbeta primers. Clones were sequenced by immunoSEQ multiplex PCR, and TCRdb holds only the in-frame ones, with some missing. The sample carries about 150,000 clones, 60% to 85% recorded once. Sequences were obtained from PBMCs. The receptors were sampled from a man aged 40-55 years in good health and CMV-seropositive.

V and J are TRBV4-2 and TRBJ1-1; D is undetermined. Deletions cut 2 bases from V and 5 bases from J, with 12 bases between. CDR3 length: 14 residues. Per the germline V gene, CDR1 is LGHNA and CDR2 is YNFKEQ. CDR3 bases: TGTGCCAGCAGCCAACACCCAGGTAATACTGAAGCTTTCTTT. Its translation: CASSQHPGNTEAFF.

The CDR3 reads CASSPLGVGETQYF. In nucleotides, the CDR3 is TGTGCCAGTAGTCCGTTAGGAGTCGGAGAGACCCAGTACTTC. The chain recombines TRBV19 with TRBJ2-5, with no clear D. V lost 5 bases and J lost 4, with 14 bases in between. This CDR3 comprises 14 residues. Germline V gene data show CDR1 as LNHDA and CDR2 as SQIVND (reference sequence).

This chain uses TRBV7-9 with TRBJ2-4; D possibly corresponds to TRBD1 (6 bases). Trimming pared 2 bases from V and 8 bases from J, leaving 16 bases between. The CDR3 spans 15 residues. Germline V lookup: CDR1 SEHNR, CDR2 FQNEAQ (reference sequence). CDR3: CASSLFGAGDDIQYF. The DNA for the CDR3 is TGTGCCAGCAGCTTATTCGGGGCAGGGGATGACATTCAGTACTTC. Drawing the rest from reference TRBV7-9 and TRBJ2-4, the complete variable domain is DTGVSQNPRHKITKRGQNVTFRCDPISEHNRLYWYRQTLGQGPEFLTYFQNEAQLEKSRLLSDRFSAERPKGSFSTLEIQRTEQGDSAMYLCASSLFGAGDDIQYFGAGTRLSVL.

The chain recombines TRBV18 with TRBJ2-3; no reliable D call. Per the germline V gene, CDR1 is KGHSH and CDR2 is LQKENI. This CDR3 is built from 14 residues. V lost 6 bases and J 2 bases, leaving 12 bases between the germline ends. This chain's CDR3 is CASSPSQNTDTQYF. DNA for the CDR3: TGTGCCAGCTCCCCCTCCCAGAACACAGATACGCAGTATTTT.

V usage is TRBV19 and J usage is TRBJ1-5; no firm D call. The V and J ends lost 4 bases and 3 bases respectively, with 13 bases between them. This CDR3 spans 15 amino acids. Germline CDR1 is LNHDA and CDR2 is SQIVND (reference sequence). CDR3: CASSTLGSYNQPQHF. CDR3 DNA: TGTGCCAGTAGTACCCTAGGCAGCTACAATCAGCCCCAGCATTTT.

This clone occurred a few times. The chain carries TRBV6-5 and TRBJ1-5; no firm D call. The germline CDR1 and CDR2 sequences are MNHEY and SVGAGI. There are 13 residues in the CDR3. Trimming left V 6 bases short and J 4 bases short, with 10 bases between. This CDR3 is CASSAQQNQPQHF. The CDR3 bases are TGTGCCAGCAGCGCACAGCAAAATCAGCCCCAGCATTTT.

The count of this clone is one. For the CDR3, the DNA is TGCGCCAGCAGCTTGGTTTCGGAGACCCAGTACTTC. Protein product: CASSLVSETQYF. The chain combines TRBV5-1 with TRBJ2-5; D is uncertain. Germline V CDR1 and CDR2: SGHRS, YFSETQ. V gave up 0 bases and J gave up 5 bases, with 5 bases separating them. This CDR3 contains 12 residues.

The rearrangement links TRBV4-3 to TRBJ2-1, with D perhaps TRBD2 (7 bases). V lost 5 bases and J 12 bases, leaving 23 bases between the germline ends. Per germline, CDR1 LGHNA and CDR2 YSLEER. The CDR3 loop spans 15 amino acids. The CDR3 spells CASSSSRVGGQVQFF. Here the CDR3 DNA reads TGCGCCAGCAGCTCTTCTCGGGTGGGGGGGCAGGTGCAGTTCTTC.

The table lists this clone with a count of one. The rearrangement links TRBV12-5 to TRBJ2-1; maybe TRBD1 (5 bases). Germline lookup yields CDR1 LGHNT and CDR2 FRNRAP. Trimming removed 1 base from V and 5 bases from J, with 9 bases in between. The CDR3 spans 14 residues. DNA of the CDR3: TGTGCTAGTGGTTTGGGGACATACGACAATGAGCAGTTCTTC. Translated: CASGLGTYDNEQFF.

V gene TRBV18 combines with J gene TRBJ2-7; possible D gene TRBD1, 6 bases. The CDR3 is 15 amino acids. Per germline, CDR1 KGHSH and CDR2 LQKENI. Trimming pared 4 bases from V and 0 bases from J, leaving 13 bases between. CDR3 region: CASSRGQLSSYEQYF. The CDR3 bases are TGTGCCAGCTCACGCGGACAGTTAAGCTCCTACGAGCAGTACTTC.

The rearrangement links TRBV20-1 to TRBJ2-7, with D perhaps TRBD2 (5 bases). The CDR3 runs to 11 residues. Germline V gene sequence: CDR1 DFQATT, CDR2 SNEGSKA (reference sequence). CDR3 sequence (DNA): TGCAGGGCCGGGGAAACCTACGAGCAGTACTTC. Residues: CRAGETYEQYF.

This chain links TRBV10-3 with TRBJ2-2, with D possibly TRBD1 on 6 matching bases. Trimming left V 6 bases short and J 1 base short, with 9 bases between. Germline V lookup: CDR1 ENHRY, CDR2 SYGVKD. This CDR3 contains 14 residues. The CDR3 region is CAISGRGNTGELFF. As DNA, the CDR3 is TGTGCCATCAGCGGCAGGGGGAACACCGGGGAGCTGTTTTTT.

The V call is TRBV11-2, the J call TRBJ2-7; 11 positions match TRBD2. J was trimmed by 11 bases and V by 5 bases; bases with no gene match: 17. From germline, CDR1 is SGHAT and CDR2 FQNNGV. The CDR3 extends over 16 amino acids. The DNA for the CDR3 is TGTGCCAGCAGCCCGGGGGCCGGGACTAGCGGTGCTAAGGAGTACTTC. Encoded protein: CASSPGAGTSGAKEYF.

The rearrangement uses TRBV7-3 and TRBJ2-2; a possible D gene is TRBD1 (5 bases). CDR3 size: 16 residues. Germline V gene sequence: CDR1 SGHTA, CDR2 FQGTGA. Trimming shortened V by 5 bases and J by 2 bases, and 15 bases separated the two germline ends. The CDR3 nucleotides are TGTGCCAGCAGCAGGATGGGGCCTTCAAACACCGGGGAGCTGTTTTTT. It encodes CASSRMGPSNTGELFF.

The rearrangement uses TRBV10-2 and TRBJ2-7, with D maybe TRBD2 (6 bases). This CDR3 is built from 14 residues. Trimming took off 8 bases at V and 0 bases at J, with 14 bases between the two ends. Germline V lookup: CDR1 WSHSY, CDR2 SAAADI. The CDR3 is CASGAGPSSYEQYF. The CDR3 coding sequence is TGCGCCAGCGGGGCGGGGCCAAGCTCCTACGAGCAGTACTTC.

The DNA of the CDR3 is TGTGCCAGCAGCTTAGGACTACCTTCCTACAATGAGCAGTTCTTC. Translating gives CASSLGLPSYNEQFF. The chain links TRBV11-1 to TRBJ2-1; a possible D gene is TRBD2 (5 bases). V was cut by 1 base and J by 1 base, with 8 bases left in between. The CDR3 runs to 15 residues. Germline CDR1 is SGHAT and CDR2 is FQDESV (reference sequence).

CDR3 in DNA: TGTGCCAGTAGTATACGACGGAGCTACGAGCAGTACTTC. It codes for CASSIRRSYEQYF. The V call is TRBV19, the J call TRBJ2-7; D not certain. CDR1 and CDR2 (germline): LNHDA, SQIVND (reference sequence). Trimming left V 2 bases short and J 3 bases short, with 8 bases between. The CDR3 sequence is 13 residues long.

This chain links TRBV9 with TRBJ1-1; 7 bases are shared with TRBD1. Germline V gene lookup returns CDR1 SGDLS and CDR2 YYNGEE. J gave up 1 base and V 1 base, and 1 base lay outside the gene matches. The CDR3 is 14 amino acids. This CDR3 is CASSVTGANTEAFF. The CDR3 coding sequence is TGTGCCAGCAGCGTAACAGGGGCGAACACTGAAGCTTTCTTT.

The chain combines TRBV4-2 with TRBJ2-3; 7 nucleotides align to TRBD2. The CDR3 runs 16 residues. Germline assignment: CDR1 LGHNA and CDR2 YNFKEQ. V lost 0 bases, J lost 2 bases, and 5 bases stayed unmatched. As DNA, the CDR3 is TGTGCCAGCAGCCAAGAGGGAGGGCTCTTCACAGATACGCAGTATTTT. Translated, it gives CASSQEGGLFTDTQYF.

The chain links TRBV28 to TRBJ2-3, with D perhaps TRBD1 (6 bases). CDR1 and CDR2 (germline): MDHEN, SYDVKM. The CDR3 covers 14 residues. V was cut by 2 bases and J by 3 bases, with 9 bases left in between. This CDR3 reads CASSLGGQTDTQYF. In nucleotides, the CDR3 is TGTGCCAGCAGTTTAGGGGGCCAGACAGATACGCAGTATTTT.

The chain is built from TRBV5-1 and TRBJ2-5; D call uncertain. The CDR3 runs to 14 residues. The germline CDR1 and CDR2 sequences are SGHRS and YFSETQ. The germline V and J ends were trimmed by 0 bases and 1 base, with 7 bases remaining between them. CDR3 in DNA: TGCGCCAGCAGCTTGGTGGGCAGCCAAGAGACCCAGTACTTC. This codes for CASSLVGSQETQYF. Based on the CDR3 plus reference TRBV5-1 and TRBJ2-5, the full variable domain is KAGVTQTPRYLIKTRGQQVTLSCSPISGHRSVSWYQQTPGQGLQFLFEYFSETQRNKGNFPGRFSGRQFSNSRSEMNVSTLELGDSALYLCASSLVGSQETQYFGPGTRLLVL.

This sequence joins TRBV5-1 and TRBJ1-1; 10 nucleotides align to TRBD1. The CDR3 is 15 amino acids. Trimming took 5 bases from V and 4 from J; bases not matched to a gene: 8. The germline V gene has CDR1 SGHRS and CDR2 YFSETQ. CDR3 region: CASRGGTGEPTEAFF. DNA for the CDR3: TGCGCCAGCAGAGGGGGGACAGGGGAGCCCACTGAAGCTTTCTTT.

This rearrangement joins TRBV5-4 to TRBJ2-5; 14 bases map to TRBD2. The V and J ends lost 0 bases and 7 bases, in that order; junction bases with no gene match: 5. The CDR3 runs to 16 residues. Per germline, CDR1 SGHNT and CDR2 YYREEE (reference sequence). The CDR3 is CASSLETSGRGGTQYF. The CDR3 DNA sequence: TGTGCCAGCAGCTTGGAGACTAGCGGGAGGGGGGGGACCCAGTACTTC.

The J gene is TRBJ2-2, the V gene TRBV7-3, with D unresolved. V was clipped by 2 bases and J by 1 base, with 11 bases between them. This CDR3 region has 16 residues. Germline V lookup: CDR1 SGHTA, CDR2 FQGTGA. CDR3 residues: CASSLSRAGNTGELFF. The CDR3 DNA reads as TGTGCCAGCAGCTTATCTCGCGCAGGGAACACCGGGGAGCTGTTTTTT.

This rearrangement joins TRBV11-3 to TRBJ2-2, with TRBD2 matching 7 bases. This CDR3 contains 14 residues. V gave up 7 bases and J gave up 4 bases; unmatched junction bases: 6. Germline V lookup: CDR1 SGHNT, CDR2 YENEEA. CDR3 DNA sequence: TGTGCCAGCAAGGGAGGGCCAGGCACCGGGGAGCTGTTTTTT. Encoded protein: CASKGGPGTGELFF.

This chain joins TRBV5-5 and TRBJ1-2; TRBD1 is a possible D gene (6 bases). With 7 bases removed from V and 4 bases from J, the gap between germline ends came to 14 bases. Germline CDR1 SGHKS, CDR2 YYEKEE (reference sequence). The CDR3 spans 13 residues. CDR3 sequence reads: CASCTGGGYGYTF. Here the CDR3 DNA reads TGTGCCAGCTGCACGGGGGGCGGCTATGGCTACACCTTC.

The chain is built from TRBV25-1 and TRBJ1-1; the D is unclear. The CDR3 totals 12 residues. Germline lookup yields CDR1 MGHDK and CDR2 SYGVNS. V was pared by 2 bases and J by 12 bases, with 13 bases between. As DNA, the CDR3 is TGTGCCAGCAGTGAAGGCAGCCGGAGGCCTTTCTTT. This encodes CASSEGSRRPFF.